A single sample is the source of the 24 T cell receptor beta chains below, sequenced in a study of CD8 T cells in Susac syndrome. RNA totalling roughly 0.45 to 1 ug underwent reverse transcription with random hexamers. TCRdb re-called the immunoSEQ multiplex PCR reads through MiXCR, storing one row per CDR3 protein. This sample carries 130,000 or so distinct CDR3 sequences, around 86% of them seen once, and the ten largest clones take more than 0.5%. Sequencing input: CD8+ T cells from PBMCs. All receptors come from a human donor with multiple sclerosis.

J is TRBJ1-1 and V is TRBV7-2, with a possible D match to TRBD1 (6 bases). V was clipped by 6 bases and J by 11 bases, with 19 bases between them. The length of the CDR3 is 13 residues. Germline CDR1 and CDR2: SGHTA and FQGNSA. CDR3 sequence (DNA): TGTGCCAGCAGTCCGAATCAACAGGGCTCGGCTTTCTTT. Amino acids: CASSPNQQGSAFF. The whole variable domain, remainder taken from reference TRBV7-2 and TRBJ1-1, is GAGVSQSPSNKVTEKGKDVELRCDPISGHTALYWYRQSLGQGLEFLIYFQGNSAPDKSGLPSDRFSAERTGGSVSTLTIQRTQQEDSAVYLCASSPNQQGSAFFGQGTRLTVV.

The V and J genes are TRBV5-4 and TRBJ2-7; the D is unclear. Germline V CDR1 and CDR2: SGHNT, YYREEE (reference sequence). Deletions cut 0 bases from V and 4 bases from J, with 5 bases between. The CDR3 runs to 12 residues. CDR3 in amino acids: CASSLDRYEQYV. The CDR3 DNA is TGTGCCAGCAGCTTGGACCGATACGAGCAGTACGTC.

Comments on this clonotype: Since the CDR3 does not end with the conserved phenylalanine or tryptophan, this likely comes from a read error. This chain connects TRBV27 to TRBJ2-7; D possibly corresponds to TRBD1 (5 bases). Germline-derived CDR1 and CDR2 are MNHEY and SMNVEV (reference sequence). The CDR3 sequence is 12 residues long. Trimming stripped 8 bases from V and 3 bases from J, with 11 bases between. CDR3 nucleotide sequence: TGTGCCAGCCTAGACAGTAACTACGAGCAGTACCTC. It is translated as CASLDSNYEQYL.

The chain recombines TRBV3-1 with TRBJ1-3; D might be TRBD1 (6 bases). CDR1 is LGHDT and CDR2 is YNNKEL in the germline V gene (reference sequence). The CDR3 loop spans 15 amino acids. V lost 4 bases and J lost 2, with 12 bases in between. The CDR3 nucleotides are TGTGCCAGCAGCCGTCGGACAGATCCTGGAAACACCATATATTTT. Translation: CASSRRTDPGNTIYF.

The chain recombines TRBV14 with TRBJ2-1, with 7 bases lining up with TRBD1. CDR3 size: 17 residues. J lost 11 bases, V lost 4 bases, and 20 bases had no gene match. The germline CDR1 and CDR2 sequences are SGHDN and FVKESK. The DNA of the CDR3 is TGTGCCAGCAGCCCAGTTGGCCTTGGTCTACAGGGGATGAAGCAGTTCTTC. The encoded protein is CASSPVGLGLQGMKQFF.

The V and J genes are TRBV11-2 and TRBJ2-3; D is unclear. Trimming cost V 4 bases and J 6 bases, with 20 bases left between them. The CDR3 has 16 amino acids. CDR1 is SGHAT and CDR2 is FQNNGV in the germline V gene. CDR3 residues: CASSSPDPQISDTQYF. The CDR3 DNA is TGTGCCAGCAGCTCCCCCGACCCGCAGATCTCGGATACGCAGTATTTT.

This chain links TRBV9 with TRBJ1-6, with 8 bases that match TRBD1. Germline V gene lookup returns CDR1 SGDLS and CDR2 YYNGEE. With V trimmed by 3 bases and J by 0 bases, 8 bases remained unmatched. The CDR3 covers 18 residues. The DNA of the CDR3 is TGTGCCAGCAGCGGCCGGGACAGGACTAGCTCCTATAATTCACCCCTCCACTTT. Protein product: CASSGRDRTSSYNSPLHF.

This chain joins TRBV27 and TRBJ2-1; 8 bases fit TRBD1. From germline, CDR1 is MNHEY and CDR2 SMNVEV (reference sequence). The CDR3 consists of 14 residues. V trimming: 6 bases; J trimming: 8 bases; junction bases outside the gene matches: 9. The CDR3 sequence: CASRTQGAVDEQFF. In DNA, the CDR3 is TGTGCCAGCAGAACCCAGGGGGCGGTAGATGAGCAGTTCTTC.

The V gene is TRBV20-1, the J gene TRBJ1-5, with 12 positions matching TRBD1. Per the germline V gene, CDR1 is DFQATT and CDR2 is SNEGSKA (reference sequence). This CDR3 comprises 15 residues. J gave up 4 bases and V 3 bases, and 4 bases lay outside the gene matches. The CDR3 sequence: CSASPGQGANQPQHF. The DNA of the CDR3 is TGCAGTGCTAGCCCGGGACAGGGGGCGAATCAGCCCCAGCATTTT.

The chain's CDR3 is CASSRPSRGIGTQYF. The CDR3 DNA follows: TGCGCCAGCAGCCGTCCCAGTAGGGGGATCGGAACCCAGTACTTC. The V and J genes are TRBV4-1 and TRBJ2-5, with D perhaps matching TRBD1 (6 bases). The V gene's germline CDR1 is MGHRA and CDR2 YSYEKL. Trimming left V 4 bases short and J 8 bases short, with 20 bases between. The CDR3 extends over 15 amino acids.

V is TRBV5-1 and J is TRBJ2-1, with 9 bases lining up with TRBD2. V shed 5 bases, J shed 7 bases, and the junction held 7 bases outside the gene matches. Germline V lookup: CDR1 SGHRS, CDR2 YFSETQ. The CDR3 is 14 residues long. The CDR3, as DNA: TGCGCCAGCAGTTTAGCGGGAGTAGGGAATGAGCAGTTCTTC. Residues: CASSLAGVGNEQFF. Variable domain in full (rest from reference TRBV5-1 and TRBJ2-1): KAGVTQTPRYLIKTRGQQVTLSCSPISGHRSVSWYQQTPGQGLQFLFEYFSETQRNKGNFPGRFSGRQFSNSRSEMNVSTLELGDSALYLCASSLAGVGNEQFFGPGTRLTVL.

The chain employs TRBV9 and TRBJ1-4, with a tentative D call TRBD1 (6 bases). The V and J ends lost 4 bases and 0 bases respectively, with 10 bases between them. CDR3 length: 15 residues. Germline values: CDR1 SGDLS, CDR2 YYNGEE. Here the CDR3 DNA reads TGTGCCAGCAGCCCGTCAGGGGCAACTAATGAAAAACTGTTTTTT. This sequence encodes CASSPSGATNEKLFF.

This chain connects TRBV5-4 to TRBJ1-2; no reliable D call. The CDR3 is 13 residues long. Looked up from germline, CDR1 is SGHNT and CDR2 is YYREEE (reference sequence). V was trimmed by 4 bases and J by 6 bases, leaving 13 bases between them. Here the CDR3 DNA reads TGTGCCAGCAGCCGCCCGGAAGAGGATGGCTACACCTTC. Protein sequence: CASSRPEEDGYTF.

A note on this clonotype: This is likely a read error, given that the CDR3 carries no conserved phenylalanine or tryptophan at its end. This chain uses TRBV6-1 with TRBJ1-6; tentatively, D is TRBD1 (6 bases). The V gene's germline CDR1 is MNHNS and CDR2 SASEGT. CDR3 length: 16 amino acids. Trimming left V 6 bases short and J 7 bases short, with 19 bases between. For the CDR3, the DNA is TGTGCCAGCAGCATTACAGGGTATAGGCGGAATTCACCCCTCCACTGT. As protein: CASSITGYRRNSPLHC.

The CDR3 bases are TGTGCCAGCAGTGCCCCGGGAGGGGGATACAATGAGCAGTTCTTC. It specifies CASSAPGGGYNEQFF. The chain joins TRBV6-6 to TRBJ2-1; TRBD2 agrees at 8 bases. The germline CDR1 and CDR2 sequences are MNHNY and SVGAGI (reference sequence). CDR3 size: 15 residues. The V segment lost 5 bases and the J segment 4 bases; nucleotides outside the gene matches: 7.

The CDR3 sequence is CASSSGLAVYEQFF. The CDR3 DNA follows: TGTGCCAGCAGCTCGGGACTAGCGGTTTACGAGCAGTTCTTC. The gene calls are TRBV7-9 and TRBJ2-1; 11 bases line up with TRBD2. CDR3 size: 14 residues. V shed 4 bases, J shed 10 bases, and the junction held 6 bases outside the gene matches. The V gene's germline CDR1 is SEHNR and CDR2 FQNEAQ (reference sequence).

The gene calls are TRBV6-2 or TRBV6-3 and TRBJ2-1, with 12 bases lining up with TRBD2. This CDR3 contains 17 residues. Germline CDR1 and CDR2: MNHEY and SVGEGT. The junction had 15 bases not matched to a gene; V was cut back by 5 bases and J by 10 bases. DNA for the CDR3: TGTGCCAGCAGTCCCAATCTAGCGGGAGGGCCCACGGCCGAGCAGTTCTTC. It encodes CASSPNLAGGPTAEQFF.

For this clonotype: An end of the junction does not agree with germline; a read error may underlie this. This rearrangement joins TRBV4-3 to TRBJ1-4, with D tentatively TRBD1 (5 bases). Germline assignment: CDR1 LGHNA and CDR2 YSLEER. This CDR3 is 18 amino acids long. Here the CDR3 reads CASSQVWGSIATNEELFF. For the CDR3, the DNA is TGCGCCAGCAGCCAAGTGTGGGGGTCGATTGCAACTAATGAAGAACTGTTTTTT.

J is TRBJ1-2 and V is TRBV29-1, with a tentative D call TRBD1 (6 bases). Germline V gene data show CDR1 as SQVTM and CDR2 as ANQGSEA. There are 13 residues in the CDR3. The V and J ends lost 4 bases and 6 bases respectively, with 15 bases between them. The CDR3 nucleotides read TGCAGCGTTGTCGGGGGGCGCAGTGATGGCTACACCTTC. Its protein is CSVVGGRSDGYTF.

This chain connects TRBV29-1 to TRBJ1-1; 8 bases line up with TRBD1. In germline, CDR1 is SQVTM, CDR2 ANQGSEA. This CDR3 is 13 amino acids long. J gave up 4 bases and V 7 bases, and 8 bases lay outside the gene matches. In nucleotides, the CDR3 is TGCAGCGATATCACAGGGGGTGGCACTGAAGCTTTCTTT. Translating gives CSDITGGGTEAFF.

V gene TRBV5-1 combines with J gene TRBJ1-1; D unclear. With 6 bases removed from V and 1 base from J, the gap between germline ends came to 13 bases. Germline CDR1 SGHRS, CDR2 YFSETQ. The CDR3 runs 14 residues. CDR3 loop: CASTSMDGNTEAFF. CDR3 in DNA: TGCGCCAGCACCTCCATGGACGGGAACACTGAAGCTTTCTTT.

The chain recombines TRBV2 with TRBJ1-1, with no clear D. Germline assignment: CDR1 SNHLY and CDR2 FYNNEI. The CDR3 consists of 13 residues. The ends were cut back, 10 bases at V and 0 bases at J, with 12 bases in the middle. The CDR3 loop is CAMPGVLNTEAFF. Here the CDR3 DNA reads TGTGCCATGCCAGGAGTCCTGAACACTGAAGCTTTCTTT.

The V gene is TRBV7-8, the J gene TRBJ2-7; D is tentatively TRBD1 or TRBD2 (5 bases each). Per the germline V gene, CDR1 is SGHVS and CDR2 is FQNEAQ. The CDR3 totals 15 residues. The V end lost 3 bases, the J end lost 1 base, and 13 bases lay between the germline ends. CDR3 nucleotide sequence: TGTGCCAGCAGCTTTGGGACCGAGATTTCCTACGAGCAGTACTTC. Protein product: CASSFGTEISYEQYF. Supplemented by reference TRBV7-8 and TRBJ2-7, the full variable domain reads GAGVSQSPRYKVAKRGQDVALRCDPISGHVSLFWYQQALGQGPEFLTYFQNEAQLDKSGLPSDRFFAERPEGSVSTLKIQRTQQEDSAVYLCASSFGTEISYEQYFGPGTRLTVT.

J is TRBJ1-1 and V is TRBV13; TRBD1 matches 7 bases. Germline values: CDR1 PRHDT, CDR2 FYEKMQ (reference sequence). This CDR3 comprises 14 residues. Trimming at V came to 0 bases and at J to 10 bases, leaving 8 bases not matched to a gene. CDR3 bases: TGTGCCAGCAGCTTAGGTTCAGGGGGTCGAGGAGCTTTCTTT. It encodes CASSLGSGGRGAFF. Full variable domain (missing parts from reference TRBV13 and TRBJ1-1): AAGVIQSPRHLIKEKRETATLKCYPIPRHDTVYWYQQGPGQDPQFLISFYEKMQSDKGSIPDRFSAQQFSDYHSELNMSSLELGDSALYFCASSLGSGGRGAFFGQGTRLTVV.